The subject of this entry is one T cell receptor (beta chain). The record originates from a study of blood T cell repertoires in COVID-19. For the study at large: Samples of COVID-19 (acute and convalescent) were obtained from the United States, Italy and Spain. Sources were T cells, B-cell-depleted T cells, or PBMCs; the material itself was cDNA or gDNA.

Original methodology: How many nucleated cells were present was estimated from reference gene primer amplification. Using immunoSEQ multiplex PCR, the repertoire was profiled, and TCRdb retains in-frame clones only, with some absent. Clone size and the V and J calls come from that table; the DNA yielded D and trimming. In the table there are about 180,000 clones, around 80% of which are singletons. CDR3 length: 12 amino acids. Trimming pared 7 bases from V and 5 bases from J, leaving 11 bases between. Germline assignment: CDR1 MNHNY and CDR2 SVGAGI (reference sequence). Patients in Seattle were enrolled during active infection, then followed longitudinally.

Sequencing was performed on peripheral blood. This sequence joins TRBV6-6 and TRBJ1-2, with a possible D match to TRBD1 (5 bases). The receptor was derived from a woman of 80 years or more with COVID-19, enrolled during active disease. The CDR3 region is CASTIPGYGYTF. DNA of the CDR3: TGTGCCAGCACCATCCCAGGGTATGGCTACACCTTC.